The clone carrying this T cell receptor (beta chain) was counted ten times or more. Used for diagnoses were clinical symptoms, serum thyroxine and TRAb, thyroid ultrasound and orbital computed tomography. The record originates from a study of T cells in Graves' hyperthyroidism and ophthalmopathy. The TCR beta CDR3 regions underwent amplification using RNA transcripts as the source. During a first-round RT-PCR of the TCR CDR3, the HTBI primer set was used. One entry per CDR3 protein, called by TCRdb with MiXCR from the multiplex PCR reads. Of 340,000 or so distinct CDR3 sequences detected, around a sixth appear once; the ten largest clones hold around a third. Germline loops: CDR1 SGHRS, CDR2 YFSETQ. The CDR3 length is 16 residues. J gave up 4 bases and V 1 base, and 8 bases lay outside the gene matches.

This rearrangement joins TRBV5-1 to TRBJ2-1, with 7 bases matching TRBD1. The sequence derives from a man aged 25 to 40 with Graves' hyperthyroidism. Source material: blood. The CDR3 spells CASSLSPGQFYNEQFF. The CDR3 DNA follows: TGCGCCAGCAGCTTGTCACCGGGACAGTTTTACAATGAGCAGTTCTTC.